Here is one TCR beta chain with its context. The data were produced by immunoSEQ multiplex PCR, yet TCRdb's version contains in-frame clones alone and is incomplete. The sample carries 95,000 or so clones, 75% to 90% recorded once. Germline loops: CDR1 MNHEY, CDR2 SVGAGI. There are 15 residues in the CDR3. V was clipped by 7 bases and J by 5 bases; unmatched bases: 10. This sample was taken from a study of blood T cell repertoires in COVID-19. At the level of the study: The origin of the acute and convalescent COVID-19 samples was the United States, Italy and Spain. PBMCs, B-cell-depleted T cells, or T cells provided the cDNA or gDNA that made up the material.

The rearrangement links TRBV6-5 to TRBJ1-5; 8 bases align to TRBD1. This clonotype was obtained from a woman in her 70s with acute or convalescent COVID-19. Sequencing was performed on peripheral blood. The CDR3 spells CASTGGQGPYQPQHF. CDR3 DNA: TGTGCCAGCACGGGAGGACAGGGTCCCTATCAGCCCCAGCATTTT.